The following is a TCR beta chain sequence with its context. This sample is part of a study of cytomegalovirus exposure and HLA in healthy donors. The CDR3 is made up of 15 amino acids. V lost 5 bases to trimming and J lost 6 bases, with 16 bases between them. Germline V lookup: CDR1 SEHNR, CDR2 FQNEAQ (reference sequence). The PCR had 60 Vbeta and 13 Jbeta primers. The method was immunoSEQ multiplex PCR; TCRdb's version includes in-frame clones alone and lacks a portion of them. The profile shows about 120,000 clones, 50% to 65% of them singletons. Sequenced: PBMCs. This clonotype was obtained from a man aged 40-50 years in good health and CMV-seropositive. V and J are TRBV7-9 and TRBJ1-4; tentative D call: TRBD1 (5 bases). The CDR3 DNA reads TGTGCCAGCAGCCTCTACAGGACGTCGGATGAAAAACTGTTTTTT. This gives the protein CASSLYRTSDEKLFF.